The rows below give T cell receptor beta chains drawn from one sample of a study of T cell clusters in autoimmune cytopenias. TCRdb re-analyzed the multiplex PCR reads; it lists each CDR3 protein once, without DNA. Its clone listing holds several thousand distinct CDR3 sequences. These data also featured in a second study, about T cell repertoires in aging, cancer and after chemotherapy.

What was sequenced was peripheral blood. The receptor set was obtained from a human donor with an autoimmune cytopenia or autoimmune hepatitis (not recorded which). CDR3s include the opening cysteine and the closing phenylalanine or tryptophan. The size of a clone is reported for some rows only, either as once, few or many, or as a class for expanded clones.

V	size	J	CDR3
TRBV15	NA	TRBJ2-7	CATSRDRGSREQYF
TRBV19	NA	TRBJ2-4	CASSGQIGGAKNIQYF
TRBV12-3/TRBV12-4	NA	TRBJ2-5	CASSTGTLETQYF
TRBV10-3	NA	TRBJ1-1	CAISTGGTATEAFF
TRBV5-4	NA	TRBJ2-2	CASSLGAGNTGELFF
TRBV29-1	medium-sized	TRBJ2-1	CSVEGSYNEQFF
TRBV10-1	NA	TRBJ2-6	CASSTSGANVLTF
TRBV12-3/TRBV12-4	NA	TRBJ2-1	CASSPGAGGLEQFF
TRBV29-1	medium-sized	TRBJ2-2	CSVGTGGTGELFF
TRBV5-6	NA	TRBJ2-3	CASSSLSLTSTDTQYF
TRBV11-3	NA	TRBJ2-1	CASRGLAGGNNEQFF
TRBV20-1	NA	TRBJ2-1	CSAHRNRQDEQFF
TRBV7-9	NA	TRBJ2-5	CASSHRVGALQETQYF
TRBV10-3	NA	TRBJ1-5	CAISETGYDGNQPQHF
TRBV11-3	medium-sized	TRBJ2-5	CASSADRAQETQYF
TRBV11-3	NA	TRBJ2-3	CASSLQTRGVGTDTQYF
TRBV12-3/TRBV12-4	NA	TRBJ2-1	CASSLKGRAWTYNEQFF
TRBV19	NA	TRBJ2-1	CASSTRNDNEQFF
TRBV12-3/TRBV12-4	NA	TRBJ1-5	CASSSPGVLWRSNQPQHF
TRBV7-9	NA	TRBJ2-4	CASSLGVGGWSKNIQYF
TRBV6-1	medium-sized	TRBJ2-6	CASSVSGANVLTF
TRBV5-4	NA	TRBJ2-5	CASSLATGGEETQYF
TRBV5-6	NA	TRBJ2-2	CASSRGRRGFPGELFF
TRBV12-3/TRBV12-4	NA	TRBJ1-5	CASNPTGGRDPQHF
TRBV27	NA	TRBJ1-5	CASSLVGLDQPQHF
TRBV7-9	NA	TRBJ2-7	CASSGAAEQYF
TRBV5-6	NA	TRBJ2-4	CASSLGLGLDIQYF
TRBV5-4	NA	TRBJ2-1	CASSLVGGRYNEQFF
TRBV19	NA	TRBJ2-7	CASSRTGVNYEQYF
TRBV19	medium-sized	TRBJ1-2	CASSRGQFIYGYTF
TRBV12-3/TRBV12-4	NA	TRBJ2-5	CASSLAGVEETQYF
TRBV6-6	medium-sized	TRBJ1-2	CASSPRGNGYTF
TRBV18	NA	TRBJ2-7	CASSPRRTGAEQYF
TRBV6-5	NA	TRBJ2-3	CASNGTSGGFADTQYF
TRBV29-1	large	TRBJ2-2	CSVYGTGGNGELFF
TRBV29-1	medium-sized	TRBJ2-7	CSVGQDSYEQYF
TRBV20-1	NA	TRBJ1-2	CSQLEGTEYGYTF